These 24 T cell receptor beta chains were all obtained from the same sample, sequenced in a study of CD8+CD57+ T cells in acquired aplastic anemia. Sequenced patients had shown CD8+CD57+ cell expansion by flow cytometry. CDR3 and TCR beta VDJ profiling relied on genomic DNA as the template. TCRdb re-called the reads with MiXCR, one entry per CDR3 protein. The table shows about 150,000 distinct CDR3 sequences, with less than 60% occurring only once. Material for sequencing was sorted CD4+, CD8+, or CD8+CD57+ T cells (not recorded which) from PBMCs. These receptors all come from a human donor with aplastic anemia.

This clonotype was recorded many times. The V gene is TRBV6-2 or TRBV6-3, the J gene TRBJ1-1; TRBD1 is a possible D gene (5 bases). Germline lookup yields CDR1 MNHEY and CDR2 SVGEGT. The CDR3 is 14 residues long. V lost 0 bases, J lost 5 bases, and 10 bases lay in between. The CDR3 loop is CASSYSGVRTEAFF. The CDR3, as DNA: TGTGCCAGCAGTTACTCAGGGGTGAGGACTGAAGCTTTCTTT.

The CDR3 region is CASSQVQLTGTEAFF. For the CDR3, the DNA is TGTGCCAGCAGCCAAGTTCAGCTTACGGGCACTGAAGCTTTCTTT. The rearrangement uses TRBV4-2 and TRBJ1-1, with D unresolved. Germline assignment: CDR1 LGHNA and CDR2 YNFKEQ. There are 15 residues in the CDR3. V was pared by 1 base and J by 4 bases, with 13 bases between.

The J gene is TRBJ2-2, the V gene TRBV7-3; D is undetermined. V lost 6 bases, J lost 6 bases, and 8 bases lay in between. The germline CDR1 and CDR2 sequences are SGHTA and FQGTGA. This CDR3 has 12 residues. This CDR3 is CASRPDSGELFF. CDR3 in DNA: TGTGCCAGCAGGCCCGATTCCGGGGAGCTGTTTTTT.

This clonotype was seen ten or more times. CDR3 bases: TGTGCCACCAGCGAGGGAGGGCCGTTGGAGACCCAGTACTTC. This codes for CATSEGGPLETQYF. The chain combines TRBV24-1 with TRBJ2-5; 7 positions match TRBD2. This CDR3 spans 14 amino acids. Germline CDR1 is KGHDR and CDR2 is SFDVKD. V lost 7 bases and J lost 5; bases outside the gene matches: 9.

There are many counts of this clonotype. J is TRBJ1-2 and V is TRBV11-3; D remains ambiguous. The germline gives CDR1 SGHNT, CDR2 YENEEA. V lost 0 bases, J lost 10 bases, and 15 bases lay in between. The CDR3 has 14 residues. The DNA of the CDR3 is TGTGCCAGCAGCTTAGATTGGTTAAGCGAGTTCTACACCTTC. Its translation is CASSLDWLSEFYTF.

V is TRBV29-1 and J is TRBJ2-7; 7 nucleotides match TRBD1. Germline V gene sequence: CDR1 SQVTM, CDR2 ANQGSEA. This CDR3 contains 14 residues. Unmatched junction bases numbered 11, after V lost 7 bases and J lost 2 bases. This CDR3 is CSACLQGPPYEQYF. CDR3 DNA: TGCAGCGCTTGCTTACAGGGGCCTCCCTACGAGCAGTACTTC.

J is TRBJ1-2 and V is TRBV24-1; no reliable D call. The V gene lost 1 base and the J gene lost 6 bases, with 8 bases spanning the gap. CDR1 is KGHDR, CDR2 SFDVKD, per germline. This CDR3 contains 13 residues. The CDR3 loop is CATSDLGQNGYTF. The DNA for the CDR3 is TGTGCCACCAGTGATTTAGGCCAGAATGGCTACACCTTC.

This clonotype was seen ten or more times. The chain is built from TRBV19 and TRBJ2-1, with 10 bases identical to TRBD2. The CDR3 spans 14 residues. Germline CDR1 LNHDA, CDR2 SQIVND (reference sequence). V shed 3 bases and J 8 bases; nucleotides not matched to a gene: 4. The CDR3 nucleotides read TGTGCCAGTAGTATCTTAGCGGGAGGAGATGAGCAGTTCTTC. The encoded protein is CASSILAGGDEQFF.

Comments on this clonotype: The conserved phenylalanine or tryptophan is not found at the CDR3 terminus, so this likely reflects a read error. Because the CDR3's place on the DNA is in doubt, the DNA is left out and the CDR3 is given as listed by TCRdb. This chain links TRBV10-3 with TRBJ1-6. Germline V gene data show CDR1 as ENHRY and CDR2 as SYGVKD. Both ends counted, the CDR3 spans 9 residues. CDR3 protein: CAISESFEQ.

The CDR3: CSVAGRSTDTQYF. In DNA form, the CDR3 reads TGCAGCGTAGCGGGACGTAGCACAGATACGCAGTATTTT. The chain couples TRBV29-1 to TRBJ2-3; TRBD2 matches 7 bases. The V segment lost 6 bases and the J segment 0 bases; nucleotides outside the gene matches: 3. This CDR3 has 13 residues. CDR1 and CDR2 (germline): SQVTM, ANQGSEA.

This clonotype showed up many times. The chain has TRBV9 and TRBJ1-3; D possibly corresponds to TRBD1 (6 bases). V shed 3 bases and J shed 3 bases, with 10 bases lying between them. This CDR3 has 14 amino acids. Germline lookup yields CDR1 SGDLS and CDR2 YYNGEE. CDR3 residues: CASSETGHGNTIYF. The CDR3 DNA reads TGTGCCAGCAGCGAGACAGGCCATGGAAACACCATATATTTT.

Here the CDR3 reads CASSPRDRAHEQYF. The CDR3 bases are TGTGCCAGCAGCCCCCGGGACAGGGCCCACGAGCAGTACTTC. The chain joins TRBV9 to TRBJ2-7; 9 bases map to TRBD1. Germline V CDR1 and CDR2: SGDLS, YYNGEE. J gave up 5 bases and V 4 bases, and 7 bases lay outside the gene matches. The CDR3 contains 14 residues.

This clonotype was picked up a small number of times. This rearrangement joins TRBV19 to TRBJ2-7, with a tentative D call TRBD1 (5 bases). The germline V and J ends were trimmed by 5 bases and 5 bases, with 10 bases remaining between them. The CDR3 runs to 12 residues. Germline V gives CDR1 LNHDA, CDR2 SQIVND (reference sequence). CDR3 nucleotides: TGTGCCAGTAGTCGGCAGGGCGACGAGCAGTACTTC. Amino acids: CASSRQGDEQYF.

A remark on this clonotype: This may come from a read error, since a much larger clone is one base off. This chain uses TRBV14 with TRBJ1-5; D gene ambiguous. This CDR3 contains 16 residues. Germline assignment: CDR1 SGHDN and CDR2 FVKESK. In DNA, the CDR3 is TGTGCCGGCAGCCCATCTAAATCGAGGAGCAATCAGCCCCAGCATTTT. Translation gives CAGSPSKSRSNQPQHF.

There are many counts of this clonotype. This chain connects TRBV11-3 to TRBJ2-1, with 7 nucleotides matching TRBD2. The CDR3 covers 13 residues. Germline V CDR1 and CDR2: SGHNT, YENEEA. With 5 bases clipped from V and 6 bases from J, the junction kept 4 bases outside the gene matches. CDR3 coding DNA: TGTGCCAGCAGCCTCGGGGGGAGCAATGAGCAGTTCTTC. Encoded protein: CASSLGGSNEQFF.

J is TRBJ1-3 and V is TRBV2, with D possibly matching TRBD1 (5 bases). The CDR3 is 14 amino acids. Germline V gene lookup returns CDR1 SNHLY and CDR2 FYNNEI. Trimming stripped 1 base from V and 10 bases from J, with 14 bases between. DNA of the CDR3: TGTGCCAGCAGTGAAGGGGCAGGGTATGATACCATATATTTT. Amino acid sequence: CASSEGAGYDTIYF.

V gene TRBV12-3 or TRBV12-4 combines with J gene TRBJ1-2; 9 positions match TRBD1. V was pared by 5 bases and J by 7 bases, with 17 bases of the junction left unmatched. The CDR3 is 17 amino acids. DNA of the CDR3: TGTGCCAGCAGTCCCGGGACAGGGTCTTTCCCCCAAGGTGGCTACACCTTC. It is translated as CASSPGTGSFPQGGYTF.

This clonotype was picked up a small number of times. Since a much larger clone is just one base distant, this may be a read error. For the CDR3, the DNA is TGTACCAGCAGCTTGGACAACGGTGGCTACACCTTC. It yields the protein CTSSLDNGGYTF. The chain employs TRBV5-4 and TRBJ1-2, with D possibly being TRBD1 (5 bases). The CDR3 runs 12 residues. CDR1 is SGHNT, CDR2 YYREEE, per germline (reference sequence).

This clonotype was observed at least ten times. V usage is TRBV29-1 and J usage is TRBJ1-2; D might be TRBD1 (6 bases). The CDR3 loop spans 12 amino acids. V shed 7 bases and J shed 4 bases, with 13 bases lying between them. The germline V gene has CDR1 SQVTM and CDR2 ANQGSEA. The CDR3 here is CSGTGSGYGYTF. DNA of the CDR3: TGCAGCGGTACAGGGTCGGGCTATGGCTACACCTTC.

The chain combines TRBV2 with TRBJ2-3, with 10 bases identical to TRBD2. The CDR3 consists of 15 residues. In germline, CDR1 is SNHLY, CDR2 FYNNEI. V was clipped by 5 bases and J by 2 bases; unmatched bases: 4. For the CDR3, the DNA is TGTGCCAGCAGTCGCGGACTAGCGGACACAGATACGCAGTATTTT. Translating gives CASSRGLADTDTQYF.

Regarding this clonotype: A much larger clone lies a single base off, so this may be a read error. The chain joins TRBV5-1 to TRBJ2-1, with 7 nucleotides matching TRBD1. V dropped 0 bases and J dropped 2; count of bases not matched to a gene: 8. Germline CDR1 is SGHRS and CDR2 is YFSETQ. The CDR3 spans 17 residues. This chain's CDR3 is CASSLDMTGPTYNEQFF. The CDR3 nucleotides read TGCGCCAGCAGCTTGGATATGACAGGGCCTACCTACAATGAGCAGTTCTTC.

This clonotype was recorded only once. This chain uses TRBV2 with TRBJ2-7; D may be TRBD1 (6 bases). The V end lost 7 bases, the J end lost 3 bases, and 16 bases lay between the germline ends. Germline V gene sequence: CDR1 SNHLY, CDR2 FYNNEI. The CDR3 has 14 amino acids. The CDR3 sequence is CASISGGQFYEQYF. DNA for the CDR3: TGTGCCAGCATTTCCGGAGGACAGTTCTACGAGCAGTACTTC. Full variable domain (remainder filled in from reference TRBV2 and TRBJ2-7): EPEVTQTPSHQVTQMGQEVILRCVPISNHLYFYWYRQILGQKVEFLVSFYNNEISEKSEIFDDQFSVERPDGSNFTLKIRSTKLEDSAMYFCASISGGQFYEQYFGPGTRLTVT.

About this clonotype: This could be a read error, since a much larger clone is one nucleotide away. The chain couples TRBV20-1 to TRBJ2-1, with D possibly matching TRBD2 (6 bases). CDR1 DFQATT and CDR2 SNEGSKA come from the germline V gene (reference sequence). The CDR3 consists of 16 residues. In nucleotides, the CDR3 is TGCAGTGCTAGAGATCCTGGGGGAGGTTCCTACAATGAGCAGTCCTTC. Its translation: CSARDPGGGSYNEQSF.

There are many counts of this clonotype. This sequence joins TRBV6-5 and TRBJ1-5; no clear D. From germline, CDR1 is MNHEY and CDR2 SVGAGI. The ends were cut back, 3 bases at V and 0 bases at J, with 6 bases in the middle. CDR3 length equals 14 residues. The CDR3 DNA reads TGTGCCAGCAGTTATCCCGGTAGCAATCAGCCCCAGCATTTT. It is translated as CASSYPGSNQPQHF.